This TCR beta chain was documented in a study of T cell responses to AZD1222 COVID-19 vaccine. This clone was observed a handful of times. Measured with immunoSEQ multiplex PCR; TCRdb has only the in-frame clones, and not every one. The sample lists some 150,000 clones, 92% seen once, with about 4.6% in the top ten. The length of the CDR3 is 16 residues. Looked up from germline, CDR1 is MGHRA and CDR2 is YSYEKL. Trimming shortened V by 0 bases and J by 2 bases, and 14 bases separated the two germline ends. The sample in question was peripheral blood, obtained on day 0 of MenACWY control vaccination. V gene TRBV4-1 combines with J gene TRBJ2-7; tentatively, D is TRBD1 (5 bases). This clonotype was obtained from an adult in good health. Here the CDR3 reads CASSQEVNAGPYEQYF. The CDR3 DNA reads as TGCGCCAGCAGCCAAGAAGTTAACGCAGGGCCCTACGAGCAGTACTTC.